A single sample is the source of the 13 T cell receptor beta chains below, sequenced in a study of shared clonotypes between healthy human individuals. Data came from immunoSEQ multiplex PCR; TCRdb stores just in-frame clones and leaves some out. Among roughly 1,000,000 clones listed, approximately 78% were seen once. The sequenced sample consisted of memory CD4+ T cells from PBMCs. Sample subset: CD45RA-negative fraction. Receptor source: a man younger than 35 in good health. Some clones in this sample may be carry-over from other donors' samples.

This rearrangement joins TRBV7-2 to TRBJ2-2; 11 positions match TRBD1. V lost 1 base and J lost 7; bases outside the gene matches: 5. The CDR3 is 16 amino acids. Germline CDR1 SGHTA, CDR2 FQGNSA. The CDR3: CASSLVWTGGFGELFF. CDR3 nucleotides: TGTGCCAGCAGCTTAGTTTGGACAGGGGGCTTCGGGGAGCTGTTTTTT.

The rearrangement uses TRBV11-2 and TRBJ2-2; D is unresolved. CDR3 length: 18 residues. V was shortened by 3 bases and J by 4 bases, with 21 bases between the two germline ends. Germline V gives CDR1 SGHAT, CDR2 FQNNGV. The CDR3 DNA follows: TGTGCCAGCAGCTTGTGGACGGCTGACATCGGTTCCACCGGGGAGCTGTTTTTT. Translated: CASSLWTADIGSTGELFF. The full variable domain, with the rest looked up from reference TRBV11-2 and TRBJ2-2, is EAGVAQSPRYKIIEKRQSVAFWCNPISGHATLYWYQQILGQGPKLLIQFQNNGVVDDSQLPKDRFSAERLKGVDSTLKIQPAKLEDSAVYLCASSLWTADIGSTGELFFGEGSRLTVL.

This chain connects TRBV7-5 to TRBJ2-5; TRBD2, the table's D call, lacks a check against the DNA. TRBV7-5 is flagged as a pseudogene. The length of the CDR3 is 15 residues. The CDR3 nucleotides read TGTGCCGGGCGCCGGCGGGGTACAGTGTCGGAGACCCAGTACTTC. Its protein product is CAGRRRGTVSETQYF.

The chain has TRBV5-6 and TRBJ2-3; the D is unclear. This CDR3 has 15 amino acids. Germline loops: CDR1 SGHDT, CDR2 YYEEEE. With 0 bases removed from V and 2 bases from J, the gap between germline ends came to 10 bases. CDR3 residues: CASSLGPQVTDTQYF. The CDR3 nucleotides are TGTGCCAGCAGCTTGGGACCCCAGGTCACAGATACGCAGTATTTT.

The J gene is TRBJ1-3, the V gene TRBV10-3; possible D gene TRBD1, 5 bases. The CDR3 spans 12 residues. Looked up from germline, CDR1 is ENHRY and CDR2 is SYGVKD. Trimming took off 8 bases at V and 7 bases at J, with 12 bases between the two ends. The CDR3 protein is CAIAGDGNTIYF. CDR3 coding DNA: TGTGCCATCGCTGGGGACGGCAACACCATATATTTT.

The J gene is TRBJ2-2, the V gene TRBV2, with 11 bases identical to TRBD2. The V gene's germline CDR1 is SNHLY and CDR2 FYNNEI. J lost 5 bases, V lost 5 bases, and 19 bases had no gene match. The CDR3 length is 20 residues. In nucleotides, the CDR3 is TGTGCCAGCAGTATTCCCGGGACTAGCGGATCCAAGGTGGGAACCGGGGAGCTGTTTTTT. Its translation: CASSIPGTSGSKVGTGELFF.

This CDR3 is CASAGWGSEQPQHF. CDR3 in DNA: TGTGCCAGCGCCGGGTGGGGGTCAGAACAGCCCCAGCATTTT. The rearrangement joins TRBV7-8 to TRBJ1-5, with D possibly matching TRBD1 (5 bases). The CDR3 is made up of 14 amino acids. CDR1 is SGHVS and CDR2 is FQNEAQ in the germline V gene. Trimming stripped 8 bases from V and 7 bases from J, with 18 bases between.

The chain recombines TRBV5-1 with TRBJ2-1; tentatively, D is TRBD1 (6 bases). With 3 bases removed from V and 10 bases from J, the gap between germline ends came to 23 bases. The CDR3 sequence is 16 residues long. Per the germline V gene, CDR1 is SGHRS and CDR2 is YFSETQ. The CDR3 sequence: CASSSTGTRITGEQFF. The CDR3 region has the DNA TGCGCCAGCAGCTCGACCGGGACAAGGATTACAGGCGAGCAGTTCTTC.

This chain uses TRBV5-1 with TRBJ1-1; no clear D. The CDR3 runs to 13 residues. Germline values: CDR1 SGHRS, CDR2 YFSETQ. V was shortened by 0 bases and J by 5 bases, with 8 bases between the two germline ends. Here the CDR3 reads CASSLAWETEAFF. DNA for the CDR3: TGCGCCAGCAGCTTGGCCTGGGAAACTGAAGCTTTCTTT.

The chain joins TRBV5-6 to TRBJ2-5; 7 bases fit TRBD1. V shed 6 bases and J 1 base; nucleotides not matched to a gene: 9. Germline V CDR1 and CDR2: SGHDT, YYEEEE. CDR3 length: 15 amino acids. CDR3 DNA: TGTGCCAGCACCCCTGCGACAGGGACCCAAGAGACCCAGTACTTC. Protein sequence: CASTPATGTQETQYF.

About this clone: Compared with germline, one end of the junction differs, possibly owing to a read error. The rearrangement uses TRBV27 and TRBJ2-1, with 11 bases that match TRBD2. Germline V CDR1 and CDR2: MNHEY, SMNVEV (reference sequence). This CDR3 spans 18 amino acids. This chain's CDR3 is CASSVSGLGLAEYNEQFF. DNA of the CDR3: TGTGCCAGCAGTGTATCCGGCTTGGGACTAGCGGAATACAATGAGCAGTTCTTC.

The rearrangement uses TRBV7-9 and TRBJ2-6; 8 bases agree with TRBD2. V trimming: 3 bases; J trimming: 1 base; junction bases outside the gene matches: 5. Germline V gene lookup returns CDR1 SEHNR and CDR2 FQNEAQ (reference sequence). This CDR3 spans 17 amino acids. The chain's CDR3 is CASSFGTSSSGANVLTF. The CDR3 bases are TGTGCCAGCAGCTTCGGGACTAGTTCTTCTGGGGCCAACGTCCTGACTTTC.

This sequence joins TRBV4-2 and TRBJ1-3, with D unresolved. V lost 3 bases to trimming and J lost 9 bases, with 12 bases between them. The germline V gene has CDR1 LGHNA and CDR2 YNFKEQ. There are 13 residues in the CDR3. The CDR3 bases are TGTGCCAGCAGCCAGGATACTCGGAGCACCATATATTTT. Translating gives CASSQDTRSTIYF.